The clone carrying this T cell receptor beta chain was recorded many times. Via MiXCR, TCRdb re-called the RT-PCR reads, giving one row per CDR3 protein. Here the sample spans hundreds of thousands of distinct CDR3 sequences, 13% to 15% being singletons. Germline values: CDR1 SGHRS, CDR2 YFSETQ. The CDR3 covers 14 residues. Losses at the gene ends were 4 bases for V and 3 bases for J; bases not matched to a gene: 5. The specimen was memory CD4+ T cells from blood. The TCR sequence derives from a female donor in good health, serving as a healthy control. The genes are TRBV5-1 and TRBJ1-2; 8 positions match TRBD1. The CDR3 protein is CASSQEGQDYGYTF. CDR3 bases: TGCGCCAGCAGCCAGGAGGGACAGGACTATGGCTACACCTTC.